A single sample is the source of the 18 T cell receptor beta chains below, sequenced in a study of T cell repertoires in cytomegalovirus infection. MiXCR, applied by TCRdb to the reads, yields one record per CDR3 protein. The table shows over 250,000 distinct CDR3 sequences, with roughly a quarter occurring only once. Sequenced: PBMCs. These receptors originate from a human donor in good health (CMV status not recorded). Some clones in this sample may be carry-over from other donors' samples.

This clonotype has more than one count but fewer than ten. V is TRBV25-1 and J is TRBJ1-1; D is possibly TRBD1 (5 bases). CDR3 length equals 14 residues. Germline V gene data show CDR1 as MGHDK and CDR2 as SYGVNS. Between the trimmed V and J ends, which lost 2 bases and 0 bases, there was a span of 7 bases. The CDR3, as DNA: TGTGCCAGCAGTGAAGTGGGGGTGAACACTGAAGCTTTCTTT. Its protein product is CASSEVGVNTEAFF.

In this sample, this clonotype turned up a few times. The chain links TRBV29-1 to TRBJ2-1; unclear D gene. V dropped 0 bases and J dropped 4 bases, with 7 bases sitting between them. The CDR3 totals 13 residues. CDR1 and CDR2 (germline): SQVTM, ANQGSEA. The CDR3 DNA sequence: TGCAGCGTTGAAGACTCATCTTACAATGAGCAGTTCTTC. It codes for CSVEDSSYNEQFF.

The V call is TRBV9, the J call TRBJ1-1; D is undetermined. This CDR3 region has 11 residues. CDR1 is SGDLS and CDR2 is YYNGEE in the germline V gene. The V and J ends lost 7 bases and 4 bases respectively, with 8 bases between them. In DNA, the CDR3 is TGTGCCAGCCATGTGGTCACTGAAGCTTTCTTT. Protein: CASHVVTEAFF. The entire variable domain, with the rest obtained from reference TRBV9 and TRBJ1-1, is as follows: DSGVTQTPKHLITATGQRVTLRCSPRSGDLSVYWYQQSLDQGLQFLIQYYNGEERAKGNILERFSAQQFPDLHSELNLSSLELGDSALYFCASHVVTEAFFGQGTRLTVV.

The CDR3 region is CASSPRGRTSSYEQYF. The CDR3 DNA reads as TGTGCCAGCAGCCCACGGGGAAGAACTAGCTCCTACGAGCAGTACTTC. This chain joins TRBV7-2 and TRBJ2-7; perhaps TRBD2 as D (5 bases). The CDR3 has 16 residues. Germline V gene sequence: CDR1 SGHTA, CDR2 FQGNSA. V was clipped by 5 bases and J by 0 bases, with 17 bases between them.

This chain joins TRBV7-2 and TRBJ2-7, with 10 bases aligning to TRBD2. The length of the CDR3 is 14 residues. Germline values: CDR1 SGHTA, CDR2 FQGNSA. The ends lost 5 bases at V and 9 bases at J; junction bases unmatched: 10. The chain's CDR3 is CASSAGLALEGQYF. The CDR3 DNA reads TGTGCCAGCAGCGCGGGACTAGCGCTAGAGGGGCAGTACTTC.

The chain is built from TRBV5-1 and TRBJ2-3; D may be TRBD1 or TRBD2 (6 bases each). V lost 0 bases, J lost 1 base, and 12 bases lay in between. CDR1 SGHRS and CDR2 YFSETQ come from the germline V gene. The CDR3 runs 16 residues. CDR3 residues: CASSLAGGSGTDTQYF. CDR3 in DNA: TGCGCCAGCAGCTTGGCCGGGGGCTCGGGCACAGATACGCAGTATTTT.

This clonotype was observed a handful of times. The CDR3 is CSVSAGLGYEQYF. CDR3 DNA sequence: TGCAGCGTTAGCGCGGGCCTCGGGTACGAGCAGTACTTC. V is TRBV29-1 and J is TRBJ2-7; a weak D match, TRBD2 (5 bases). CDR3 size: 13 residues. CDR1 and CDR2 (germline): SQVTM, ANQGSEA. V lost 5 bases and J lost 4, with 15 bases in between.

V usage is TRBV4-1 and J usage is TRBJ2-1; D remains ambiguous. V was pared by 2 bases and J by 7 bases, with 15 bases between. The germline V gene encodes CDR1 MGHRA and CDR2 YSYEKL. The CDR3 consists of 15 residues. The CDR3, as DNA: TGCGCCAGCAGCCAACGCCCCAACAACGAGAATGAGCAGTTCTTC. This gives the protein CASSQRPNNENEQFF.

The chain combines TRBV15 with TRBJ2-7; D unclear. This CDR3 has 13 amino acids. Germline V CDR1 and CDR2: LNHNV, YYDKDF (reference sequence). Between the trimmed V and J ends, which lost 3 bases and 4 bases, there was a span of 10 bases. DNA for the CDR3: TGTGCCACCAGCAGCCTAGGTCCTTACGAGCAGTACTTC. The encoded protein is CATSSLGPYEQYF.

V gene TRBV28 combines with J gene TRBJ2-1, with TRBD1 as a possible D gene (6 bases). V dropped 5 bases and J dropped 0 bases, with 17 bases sitting between them. CDR3 length: 17 amino acids. The germline V gene encodes CDR1 MDHEN and CDR2 SYDVKM. CDR3 coding DNA: TGTGCCAGCAGTCCCTCGGACAGTATAAGCTCCTACAATGAGCAGTTCTTC. Residues: CASSPSDSISSYNEQFF.

This clonotype was picked up many times. V gene TRBV11-2 combines with J gene TRBJ2-3; possibly TRBD2 for D (5 bases). With 2 bases removed from V and 2 bases from J, the gap between germline ends came to 20 bases. The germline gives CDR1 SGHAT, CDR2 FQNNGV. The CDR3 is 18 residues long. CDR3 sequence (DNA): TGTGCCAGCAGCTTAAAGCACCAGCGGCTAAACAACACAGATACGCAGTATTTT. It yields the protein CASSLKHQRLNNTDTQYF.

Many counts were recorded for this clonotype. The chain employs TRBV7-3 and TRBJ2-1; 10 positions match TRBD2. The CDR3 sequence is 16 residues long. V shed 5 bases and J 9 bases; nucleotides not matched to a gene: 13. Germline V gene lookup returns CDR1 SGHTA and CDR2 FQGTGA. CDR3 sequence (DNA): TGTGCCAGCAGCCCCTCGTTGAGCGGGGGGGAGGGTGAGCAGTTCTTC. It specifies CASSPSLSGGEGEQFF.

The V and J genes are TRBV4-1 and TRBJ2-2, with D possibly being TRBD2 (5 bases). The germline CDR1 and CDR2 sequences are MGHRA and YSYEKL. V shed 0 bases and J shed 6 bases, with 11 bases lying between them. The CDR3 runs 15 residues. The CDR3, as DNA: TGCGCCAGCAGCCAAGATCCCAGCGGACCCGGGGAGCTGTTTTTT. Its protein is CASSQDPSGPGELFF.

This chain links TRBV7-3 with TRBJ1-1, with 7 bases matching TRBD1. J was trimmed by 4 bases and V by 6 bases; bases with no gene match: 11. Per germline, CDR1 SGHTA and CDR2 FQGTGA. This CDR3 region has 15 residues. The chain's CDR3 is CASSSTGAPGTEAFF. CDR3 nucleotide sequence: TGTGCCAGCAGTTCCACAGGGGCCCCGGGCACTGAAGCTTTCTTT.

Many counts were recorded for this clonotype. V gene TRBV7-2 combines with J gene TRBJ2-1, with D perhaps matching TRBD2 (6 bases). CDR3 length: 15 residues. CDR1 is SGHTA and CDR2 is FQGNSA in the germline V gene. Trimming cost V 7 bases and J 6 bases, with 19 bases left between them. CDR3 in DNA: TGTGCCAGCATCCCTTTCGGATTCGGGGGCAATGAGCAGTTCTTC. It encodes CASIPFGFGGNEQFF.

With regard to this clonotype: At one end the junction does not follow the germline gene, possibly because of a read error. The V gene is TRBV11-3, the J gene TRBJ2-1; perhaps TRBD2 as D (6 bases). This CDR3 spans 11 amino acids. Germline V CDR1 and CDR2: SGHNT, YENEEA. The CDR3 sequence is CASSSGLEQSF. The DNA of the CDR3 is TGTGCCAGCAGCTCGGGACTTGAGCAGTCCTTC.

This clonotype has only a few counts. V is TRBV12-3 or TRBV12-4 and J is TRBJ1-6, with a tentative D call TRBD1 (5 bases). CDR3 length: 15 amino acids. V lost 7 bases, J lost 6 bases, and 16 bases lay in between. As DNA, the CDR3 is TGTGCCAGCACCCCGGCGGGGGGACTTAATTCACCCCTCCACTTT. This sequence encodes CASTPAGGLNSPLHF.

This clonotype was seen a handful of times. V and J are TRBV6-1 and TRBJ2-7; no clear D. The CDR3 is 11 amino acids. With 6 bases removed from V and 5 bases from J, the gap between germline ends came to 8 bases. The germline V gene has CDR1 MNHNS and CDR2 SASEGT. The CDR3: CASRLTHEQYF. The CDR3 DNA sequence: TGTGCCAGCAGGCTTACCCACGAGCAGTACTTC.